These 30 T cell receptor beta chains were sequenced from one sample in a study of blood T cells in healthy people across ages. A sample-barcoded 5' primer and a J-beta primer mix were used in a second PCR of roughly 6 to 12 cycles. MiXCR was run by TCRdb on the 5' RACE reads, yielding one entry per CDR3 protein. The sample shows 700,000 to 1,000,000 distinct CDR3 sequences, 40% to 50% of them seen only once. The source material was blood. The receptors shown here come from a man aged 55 to 70 in good health.

This chain connects TRBV10-3 to TRBJ2-3, with D perhaps matching TRBD1 (5 bases). Trimming took 10 bases from V and 2 from J, leaving 16 bases between them. CDR3 length: 14 amino acids. Germline-derived CDR1 and CDR2 are ENHRY and SYGVKD. CDR3 DNA sequence: TGTGCCACCTTCGGTGCAGGGAACACAGATACGCAGTATTTT. It specifies CATFGAGNTDTQYF.

The chain links TRBV6-6 to TRBJ2-7; D might be TRBD1 or TRBD2, each matching 5 bases. Per the germline V gene, CDR1 is MNHNY and CDR2 is SVGAGI (reference sequence). The CDR3 has 11 amino acids. The CDR3 reads CAGGSGYEQYF. The CDR3, as DNA: TGTGCTGGGGGTTCCGGCTACGAGCAGTACTTC.

This clonotype occurred once. The chain employs TRBV20-1 and TRBJ2-1; 7 nucleotides align to TRBD2. TRBJ2-7 explains the end of the DNA better; the J call may be wrong. This CDR3 has 16 residues. Germline values: CDR1 DFQATT, CDR2 SNEGSKA (reference sequence). CDR3 residues: CSAREPSAGDYNEQYF. CDR3 coding DNA: TGCAGTGCTAGAGAACCAAGCGCGGGGGATTACAATGAGCAGTACTTC.

This clonotype appeared once. V usage is TRBV4-2 and J usage is TRBJ2-5; D is undetermined. The better agreement between TRBJ2-7 and the DNA end casts doubt on the J call. The CDR3 is 16 amino acids. In germline, CDR1 is LGHNA, CDR2 YNFKEQ. The CDR3 nucleotides are TGTGCCAGCAGCCAAGAAACACAGCCTCGGGTGGACGAGCAGTACTTC. It specifies CASSQETQPRVDEQYF.

This chain uses TRBV6-5 with TRBJ2-4, with 12 bases lining up with TRBD2. V lost 6 bases to trimming and J lost 1 base; unmatched junction nucleotides: 4. CDR3 size: 16 residues. The germline V gene has CDR1 MNHEY and CDR2 SVGAGI. DNA of the CDR3: TGTGCCAGCAGGAACCTAGCGGGGGGGGCCAAAAACATTCAGTACTTC. Its translation is CASRNLAGGAKNIQYF.

This chain links TRBV6-4 with TRBJ2-1; unclear D gene. This CDR3 has 15 amino acids. V lost 3 bases to trimming and J lost 2 bases, with 11 bases between them. Germline V gives CDR1 MRHNA, CDR2 SNTAGT. The CDR3 region is CASSESGTTYNEQFF. CDR3 nucleotides: TGTGCCAGCAGTGAATCGGGTACTACCTACAATGAGCAGTTCTTC.

This clonotype was recorded once. The chain uses TRBV3-1 and TRBJ2-3, with D perhaps TRBD2 (7 bases). The V gene's germline CDR1 is LGHDT and CDR2 YNNKEL (reference sequence). CDR3 length: 15 residues. Trimming shortened V by 6 bases and J by 9 bases, and 22 bases separated the two germline ends. The CDR3 protein is CASSQYGGAEDTQYF. For the CDR3, the DNA is TGTGCCAGCAGTCAATATGGGGGGGCAGAAGACACGCAGTATTTT.

The gene calls are TRBV6-2 or TRBV6-3 and TRBJ2-7, with 7 bases aligning to TRBD2. V shed 0 bases, J shed 2 bases, and the junction held 4 bases outside the gene matches. The CDR3 length is 15 residues. Germline-derived CDR1 and CDR2 are MNHEY and SVGEGT. For the CDR3, the DNA is TGTGCCAGCAGTTACTCGGGGCTAGCGGCCTACGAGCAGTACTTC. Amino acids: CASSYSGLAAYEQYF.

The chain combines TRBV6-2 or TRBV6-3 with TRBJ1-1; D not resolved. Germline CDR1 and CDR2: MNHEY and SVGEGT. There are 12 residues in the CDR3. Trimming took 5 bases from V and 4 from J, leaving 8 bases between them. The chain's CDR3 is CASSPTVTEAFF. As DNA, the CDR3 is TGTGCCAGCAGTCCCACGGTCACTGAAGCTTTCTTT.

This clonotype was seen only a few times. The V call is TRBV25-1, the J call TRBJ2-3; no reliable D call. V lost 5 bases and J lost 2, with 14 bases in between. The CDR3 loop spans 15 amino acids. Germline V gene sequence: CDR1 MGHDK, CDR2 SYGVNS. CDR3 loop: CASSLIGPNTDTQYF. Here the CDR3 DNA reads TGTGCCAGCAGTTTAATAGGCCCTAACACAGATACGCAGTATTTT.

A single count supports this clonotype. The V call is TRBV6-2 or TRBV6-3, the J call TRBJ2-5; D not certain. The V and J ends lost 6 bases and 6 bases respectively, with 8 bases between them. The CDR3 loop spans 11 amino acids. Germline lookup yields CDR1 MNHEY and CDR2 SVGEGT. CDR3 amino acids: CASRTIKTQYF. DNA of the CDR3: TGTGCCAGCAGGACAATAAAGACCCAGTACTTC.

This clonotype was counted a few times. The J gene is TRBJ1-5, the V gene TRBV28; D gene unclear. This CDR3 has 15 amino acids. V shed 5 bases and J shed 0 bases, with 11 bases lying between them. Germline loops: CDR1 MDHEN, CDR2 SYDVKM. CDR3 residues: CASSITEYSNQPQHF. The CDR3 DNA follows: TGTGCCAGCAGTATCACGGAATATAGCAATCAGCCCCAGCATTTT.

This chain links TRBV10-3 with TRBJ2-1; 7 nucleotides agree with TRBD1. The J call may be faulty, since TRBJ2-7 better matches the DNA end. There are 14 residues in the CDR3. CDR1 is ENHRY and CDR2 is SYGVKD in the germline V gene. In DNA form, the CDR3 reads TGTGCCATCAGTGAGCAGGGACAGTACAATGAGCAGTACTTC. It codes for CAISEQGQYNEQYF.

The rearrangement links TRBV5-1 to TRBJ2-7; the D call may be TRBD1 or TRBD2 (5 bases each). Germline V lookup: CDR1 SGHRS, CDR2 YFSETQ. The CDR3 is 15 amino acids. Trimming removed 0 bases at V and 2 bases at J, with 12 bases between. The CDR3 bases are TGCGCCAGCAGCTTGGGAGGGACGGACGCCTACGAGCAGTACTTC. Protein sequence: CASSLGGTDAYEQYF.

The CDR3 coding sequence is TGTGCCAGTCAAAAGCAGGGACAGGTGGTCTCCTACGAGCAGTACTTC. Its translation: CASQKQGQVVSYEQYF. The chain carries TRBV27 and TRBJ2-7, with 8 bases lining up with TRBD1. V shed 9 bases and J 0 bases; nucleotides not matched to a gene: 13. CDR1 is MNHEY, CDR2 SMNVEV, per germline (reference sequence). CDR3 length: 16 residues.

A remark on this clonotype: One end of the junction varies from germline; a read error may be responsible. V usage is TRBV29-1 and J usage is TRBJ2-3; tentative D call: TRBD1 (5 bases). The V gene's germline CDR1 is SQVTM and CDR2 ANQGSEA. This CDR3 contains 12 residues. The CDR3 coding sequence is TGCAGCGTCCTGGACGGCACAGGTACGCAGTATTTT. This encodes CSVLDGTGTQYF.

This chain connects TRBV6-2 or TRBV6-3 to TRBJ1-2, with 9 nucleotides matching TRBD1. The junction had 11 bases not matched to a gene; V was cut back by 5 bases and J by 7 bases. The germline V gene encodes CDR1 MNHEY and CDR2 SVGEGT. The CDR3 is 15 amino acids. CDR3: CASSIGTGKRTGYTF. The DNA for the CDR3 is TGTGCCAGCAGTATAGGGACAGGGAAAAGGACTGGCTACACCTTC.

In this sample, this clonotype turned up a few times. Written as DNA, the CDR3 is TGTGCCAGCAGTCTTCCCGCTAGTGGCGGCAATGAGCAGTTCTTC. Protein sequence: CASSLPASGGNEQFF. The genes are TRBV28 and TRBJ2-1; D gene uncertain. V was shortened by 5 bases and J by 6 bases, with 17 bases between the two germline ends. This CDR3 has 15 residues. Germline V gene lookup returns CDR1 MDHEN and CDR2 SYDVKM.

This chain joins TRBV2 and TRBJ1-5, with D possibly being TRBD1 (5 bases). With 9 bases removed from V and 4 bases from J, the gap between germline ends came to 13 bases. Germline V gives CDR1 SNHLY, CDR2 FYNNEI. The CDR3 spans 13 residues. The CDR3 is CASGGDVNQPQHF. The CDR3, as DNA: TGTGCCAGTGGAGGGGACGTGAATCAGCCCCAGCATTTT.

This clonotype was seen just once. The chain carries TRBV9 and TRBJ2-5; D not certain. V lost 0 bases to trimming and J lost 5 bases, with 17 bases between them. The CDR3 covers 16 residues. Germline values: CDR1 SGDLS, CDR2 YYNGEE. The CDR3 loop is CASSVGDSTVGETQYF. In DNA form, the CDR3 reads TGTGCCAGCAGCGTAGGAGACTCGACGGTAGGGGAGACCCAGTACTTC.

This clonotype has just a few counts. This rearrangement joins TRBV12-3 or TRBV12-4 to TRBJ2-5; maybe TRBD1 (6 bases). The CDR3 runs to 17 residues. Trimming shortened V by 3 bases and J by 1 base, and 18 bases separated the two germline ends. In DNA form, the CDR3 reads TGTGCCAGCAGTTTCCGTAGCAGCACAGGGTCCCAAGAGACCCAGTACTTC. Its translation is CASSFRSSTGSQETQYF.

This rearrangement joins TRBV2 to TRBJ1-5; 7 bases align to TRBD1. Per germline, CDR1 SNHLY and CDR2 FYNNEI. The CDR3 runs 15 residues. V shed 6 bases and J 1 base; nucleotides not matched to a gene: 6. This CDR3 is CASRETGMSNQPQHF. The CDR3 DNA is TGTGCCAGCAGGGAGACAGGGATGAGCAATCAGCCCCAGCATTTT.

Concerning this clonotype itself: A read error may produce the germline difference seen at one junction end. V gene TRBV7-8 combines with J gene TRBJ2-2; no clear D. Germline CDR1 SGHVS, CDR2 FQNEAQ. The CDR3 has 16 residues. For the CDR3, the DNA is TGTGCCGGCAGCTTAGCTTTGCGAGTCTCTTTCGGGGAGCTGTTTTTT. As protein: CAGSLALRVSFGELFF.

There are a few counts of this clonotype. The chain has TRBV11-2 and TRBJ2-7; possible D gene TRBD2, 6 bases. CDR3 length equals 15 residues. Germline CDR1 and CDR2: SGHAT and FQNNGV. V was trimmed by 7 bases and J by 0 bases, leaving 16 bases between them. The CDR3, as DNA: TGTGCCAGCACCTATGGGGGGTCTACCTCCTACGAGCAGTACTTC. This gives the protein CASTYGGSTSYEQYF.

This clonotype was picked up one time. The chain joins TRBV5-1 to TRBJ2-2; D is uncertain. Germline CDR1 and CDR2: SGHRS and YFSETQ. Trimming cost V 3 bases and J 0 bases, with 9 bases left between them. This CDR3 comprises 15 residues. The CDR3 nucleotides are TGCGCCAGCAGCTGCTCCGGGCCGAACACCGGGGAGCTGTTTTTT. This translates into CASSCSGPNTGELFF.

This chain links TRBV29-1 with TRBJ1-1; D gene ambiguous. CDR1 is SQVTM, CDR2 ANQGSEA, per germline. The V end lost 2 bases, the J end lost 0 bases, and 4 bases lay between the germline ends. CDR3 length: 12 amino acids. The CDR3 loop is CSVEHLNTEAFF. The CDR3, as DNA: TGCAGCGTTGAACATTTGAACACTGAAGCTTTCTTT.

The V call is TRBV30, the J call TRBJ2-2; D unresolved. V was cut by 0 bases and J by 6 bases, with 11 bases left in between. Germline V gene lookup returns CDR1 GTSNPN and CDR2 SVGIG (reference sequence). The CDR3 has 14 residues. CDR3 residues: CAWSVEARSGELFF. CDR3 bases: TGTGCCTGGAGTGTAGAAGCACGATCCGGGGAGCTGTTTTTT.

This clonotype occurred a few times. The chain joins TRBV5-6 to TRBJ2-7, with a possible D match to TRBD1 (5 bases). The CDR3 length is 14 residues. Germline V gives CDR1 SGHDT, CDR2 YYEEEE. V dropped 3 bases and J dropped 2 bases, with 12 bases sitting between them. The CDR3 reads CASSSGRQTYEQYF. In DNA, the CDR3 is TGTGCCAGCAGCTCCGGAAGACAGACCTACGAGCAGTACTTC.

This chain joins TRBV7-9 and TRBJ1-1; 7 nucleotides match TRBD1. CDR1 and CDR2 (germline): SEHNR, FQNEAQ (reference sequence). The CDR3 covers 15 residues. The junction had 7 bases not matched to a gene; V was cut back by 2 bases and J by 4 bases. The CDR3 region is CASSLIQGWVTEAFF. CDR3 nucleotide sequence: TGTGCCAGCAGCTTAATACAGGGGTGGGTCACTGAAGCTTTCTTT.

The chain has TRBV7-8 and TRBJ1-2, with D hard to call. There are 12 residues in the CDR3. Germline CDR1 and CDR2: SGHVS and FQNEAQ. Trimming cost V 5 bases and J 8 bases, with 12 bases left between them. CDR3 DNA: TGTGCCAGCAGCCAAGAGTTCTGGGGCTACACCTTC. Translated, it gives CASSQEFWGYTF.